This passage covers 20 T cell receptor beta chains from one sample sequenced in a study of cytomegalovirus exposure and HLA in healthy donors. This table comes from immunoSEQ multiplex PCR, and its TCRdb copy is limited to in-frame clones, with some not included. Of just under 75,000 clones in the sample, around 94% were seen once. The sample comprised PBMCs. All receptors derive from a woman aged 18-29 years in good health and CMV-seropositive.

This rearrangement joins TRBV27 to TRBJ2-1; 9 bases fit TRBD2. With V trimmed by 7 bases and J by 0 bases, 7 bases remained unmatched. This CDR3 has 16 amino acids. Germline assignment: CDR1 MNHEY and CDR2 SMNVEV (reference sequence). The CDR3, as DNA: TGTGCCAGCAAGGTCCTAGCGGGGAGCTCCTACAATGAGCAGTTCTTC. Protein product: CASKVLAGSSYNEQFF.

The CDR3 is CASTLAGDRHEQYF. Written as DNA, the CDR3 is TGTGCCAGCACCCTAGCCGGGGATCGGCACGAGCAGTACTTC. V and J are TRBV6-5 and TRBJ2-7; a possible D gene is TRBD2 (5 bases). There are 14 residues in the CDR3. Trimming took 7 bases from V and 5 from J, leaving 18 bases between them. Looked up from germline, CDR1 is MNHEY and CDR2 is SVGAGI.

Concerning this clone itself: Sequence at one end of the junction differs from germline and may be a read error. This chain uses TRBV6-1 with TRBJ2-3, with TRBD2 identical over 7 bases. The CDR3 spans 14 residues. Germline V gives CDR1 MNHNS, CDR2 SASEGT. CDR3 amino acids: CASTEGRAGHTQYF. The CDR3 DNA sequence: TGTGCCAGCACTGAAGGGCGAGCGGGACATACGCAGTATTTT.

The V gene is TRBV9, the J gene TRBJ2-1, with TRBD1 matching over 11 bases. Trimming removed 4 bases from V and 9 bases from J; junction bases left unmatched: 6. Germline V lookup: CDR1 SGDLS, CDR2 YYNGEE. The CDR3 spans 14 residues. CDR3 in DNA: TGTGCCAGCAGCAAAGGACAGGGGGCGATTGAGCAGTTCTTC. Its translation is CASSKGQGAIEQFF.

The gene calls are TRBV4-2 and TRBJ1-5; D remains ambiguous. The germline gives CDR1 LGHNA, CDR2 YNFKEQ. This CDR3 is 16 amino acids long. Trimming stripped 1 base from V and 0 bases from J, with 10 bases between. DNA for the CDR3: TGTGCCAGCAGCCAAGGCGGACTTAATAGCAATCAGCCCCAGCATTTT. The encoded protein is CASSQGGLNSNQPQHF.

A few counts support this clone. The rearrangement uses TRBV15 and TRBJ2-7; 8 nucleotides line up with TRBD1. V shed 5 bases and J 6 bases; nucleotides not matched to a gene: 9. Germline V lookup: CDR1 LNHNV, CDR2 YYDKDF (reference sequence). The CDR3 runs to 14 residues. The CDR3 loop is CATSERRTGIEQYF. The CDR3 DNA reads as TGTGCCACCAGCGAGAGACGGACAGGGATCGAGCAGTACTTC.

The chain has TRBV4-2 and TRBJ1-1; 9 nucleotides match TRBD1. Germline V CDR1 and CDR2: LGHNA, YNFKEQ. This CDR3 has 15 residues. V lost 4 bases to trimming and J lost 5 bases; unmatched junction nucleotides: 8. This CDR3 is CASSRDRVAPTEAFF. The CDR3 bases are TGTGCCAGCAGCCGGGACAGGGTGGCTCCTACTGAAGCTTTCTTT.

The genes are TRBV6-4 and TRBJ2-5; no clear D. CDR1 is MRHNA and CDR2 is SNTAGT in the germline V gene. The CDR3 has 13 amino acids. V dropped 0 bases and J dropped 5 bases, with 7 bases sitting between them. DNA of the CDR3: TGTGCCAGCAGTGACTCTCCCGGGGAGACCCAGTACTTC. The encoded protein is CASSDSPGETQYF.

CDR3 bases: TGTGCCAGCAGTGAGGGGGGGACCGCTGAAGCTTTCTTT. Translation gives CASSEGGTAEAFF. The chain couples TRBV25-1 to TRBJ1-1, with a tentative D call TRBD1 (5 bases). The CDR3 extends over 13 amino acids. V lost 3 bases to trimming and J lost 6 bases, with 11 bases between them. Per germline, CDR1 MGHDK and CDR2 SYGVNS.

The chain couples TRBV30 to TRBJ1-6; 7 nucleotides agree with TRBD1. V trimming: 3 bases; J trimming: 10 bases; junction bases outside the gene matches: 3. Germline V gene lookup returns CDR1 GTSNPN and CDR2 SVGIG (reference sequence). The CDR3 runs to 12 residues. CDR3: CAWSTGVSPLHF. The DNA for the CDR3 is TGTGCCTGGAGCACAGGGGTGTCACCCCTCCACTTT.

The rearrangement uses TRBV29-1 and TRBJ2-3, with unresolved D. V dropped 4 bases and J dropped 2 bases, with 10 bases sitting between them. This CDR3 spans 13 amino acids. In germline, CDR1 is SQVTM, CDR2 ANQGSEA. The CDR3 nucleotides are TGCAGCGTTGTGTCAGGTAACACAGATACGCAGTATTTT. Its protein product is CSVVSGNTDTQYF.

This chain links TRBV25-1 with TRBJ1-5; TRBD1 agrees at 9 bases. The CDR3 spans 13 residues. Germline V gene sequence: CDR1 MGHDK, CDR2 SYGVNS. V lost 4 bases, J lost 7 bases, and 2 bases stayed unmatched. Here the CDR3 DNA reads TGTGCCAGCAGTGGACAGGGGGAACAGCCCCAGCATTTT. Translating gives CASSGQGEQPQHF.

This chain uses TRBV7-8 with TRBJ1-2; D gene unclear. The CDR3 contains 14 residues. V dropped 3 bases and J dropped 2 bases, with 10 bases sitting between them. Germline V CDR1 and CDR2: SGHVS, FQNEAQ. The CDR3 DNA sequence: TGTGCCAGCAGCTTGGGCCAGGTGAACTATGGCTACACCTTC. Protein product: CASSLGQVNYGYTF.

The CDR3 region has the DNA TGTGCCAGCGGATGGGACATCGCAACTAATGAAAAACTGTTTTTT. Residues: CASGWDIATNEKLFF. The genes are TRBV6-1 and TRBJ1-4; tentatively, D is TRBD1 (6 bases). Germline CDR1 MNHNS, CDR2 SASEGT. V was clipped by 8 bases and J by 0 bases, with 13 bases between them. The CDR3 is 15 residues long.

The chain is built from TRBV19 and TRBJ2-3, with D hard to call. V gave up 2 bases and J gave up 0 bases, with 27 bases separating them. Germline V gene data show CDR1 as LNHDA and CDR2 as SQIVND (reference sequence). The CDR3 is 21 amino acids. The CDR3: CASSIIWNRVHDLTSTDTQYF. The CDR3, as DNA: TGTGCCAGTAGTATAATTTGGAACCGGGTCCACGATTTGACTAGCACAGATACGCAGTATTTT.

The V gene is TRBV7-8, the J gene TRBJ2-3, with D perhaps TRBD2 (7 bases). CDR1 is SGHVS, CDR2 FQNEAQ, per germline. CDR3 length equals 18 residues. The germline V and J ends were trimmed by 5 bases and 0 bases, with 21 bases remaining between them. CDR3: CASSEGGDPGLSTDTQYF. In DNA form, the CDR3 reads TGTGCCAGCAGCGAGGGGGGGGACCCGGGACTAAGCACAGATACGCAGTATTTT. The full variable domain, its missing parts supplied by reference TRBV7-8 and TRBJ2-3, is GAGVSQSPRYKVAKRGQDVALRCDPISGHVSLFWYQQALGQGPEFLTYFQNEAQLDKSGLPSDRFFAERPEGSVSTLKIQRTQQEDSAVYLCASSEGGDPGLSTDTQYFGPGTRLTVL.

The chain links TRBV27 to TRBJ2-7; TRBD2 matches at 10 bases. V dropped 5 bases and J dropped 2; count of bases not matched to a gene: 9. Germline CDR1 MNHEY, CDR2 SMNVEV (reference sequence). CDR3 length: 16 amino acids. CDR3 DNA sequence: TGTGCCAGCAGTCCCTCTGGACTAGCGGTGGCCTACGAGCAGTACTTC. Its translation: CASSPSGLAVAYEQYF.

The rearrangement uses TRBV28 and TRBJ1-5, with a possible D match to TRBD1 (5 bases). Germline lookup yields CDR1 MDHEN and CDR2 SYDVKM. The CDR3 is 18 amino acids. Trimming shortened V by 5 bases and J by 6 bases, and 26 bases separated the two germline ends. CDR3 sequence: CASSTNRRSGSPSQPQHF. The CDR3 DNA reads as TGTGCCAGCAGTACGAATCGTAGGTCAGGGTCCCCCAGTCAGCCCCAGCATTTT.

The rearrangement uses TRBV9 and TRBJ2-1; the D gene is possibly TRBD2 (7 bases). Germline-derived CDR1 and CDR2 are SGDLS and YYNGEE. This CDR3 contains 13 residues. V lost 3 bases and J 8 bases, leaving 12 bases between the germline ends. For the CDR3, the DNA is TGTGCCAGCAGCGGCACAGGGAGGGATGAGCAGTTCTTC. Amino acid sequence: CASSGTGRDEQFF.

The gene calls are TRBV5-7 and TRBJ2-1; D gene unclear. TRBV5-7 counts as an open reading frame of uncertain function. Trimming removed 2 bases at V and 12 bases at J, with 9 bases between. This CDR3 region has 11 residues. The CDR3 coding sequence is TGTGCCAGCAGCTTACGAGATGGGCAGTTCTTC. As protein: CASSLRDGQFF.